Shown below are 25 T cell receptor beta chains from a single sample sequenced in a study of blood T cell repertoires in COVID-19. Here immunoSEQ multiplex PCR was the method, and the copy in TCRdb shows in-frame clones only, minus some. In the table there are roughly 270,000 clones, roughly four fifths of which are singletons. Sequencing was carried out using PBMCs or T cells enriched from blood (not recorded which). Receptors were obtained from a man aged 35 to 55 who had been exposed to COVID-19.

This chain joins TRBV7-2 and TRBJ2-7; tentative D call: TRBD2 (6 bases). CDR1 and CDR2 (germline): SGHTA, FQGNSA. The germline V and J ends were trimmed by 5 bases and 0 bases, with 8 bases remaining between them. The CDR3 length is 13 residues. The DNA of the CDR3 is TGTGCCAGCAGCCGGGACTTCTCCTACGAGCAGTACTTC. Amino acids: CASSRDFSYEQYF.

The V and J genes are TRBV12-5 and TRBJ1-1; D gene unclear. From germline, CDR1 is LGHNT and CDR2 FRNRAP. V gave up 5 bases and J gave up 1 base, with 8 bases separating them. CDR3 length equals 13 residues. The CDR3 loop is CASGGLANTEAFF. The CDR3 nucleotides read TGTGCTAGTGGTGGATTAGCGAACACTGAAGCTTTCTTT.

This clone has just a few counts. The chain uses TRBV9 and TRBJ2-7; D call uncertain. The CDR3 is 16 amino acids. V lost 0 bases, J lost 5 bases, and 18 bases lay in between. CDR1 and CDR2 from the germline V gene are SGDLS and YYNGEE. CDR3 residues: CASSVVARPGFDEQYF. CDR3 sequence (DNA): TGTGCCAGCAGCGTAGTGGCCCGACCGGGTTTTGACGAGCAGTACTTC.

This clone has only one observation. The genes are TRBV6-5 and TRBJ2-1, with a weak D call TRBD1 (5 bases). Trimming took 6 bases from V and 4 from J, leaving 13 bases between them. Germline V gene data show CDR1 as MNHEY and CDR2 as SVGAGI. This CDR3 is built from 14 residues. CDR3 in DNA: TGTGCCAGCAGATCAAGGGGCCATTACAATGAGCAGTTCTTC. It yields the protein CASRSRGHYNEQFF.

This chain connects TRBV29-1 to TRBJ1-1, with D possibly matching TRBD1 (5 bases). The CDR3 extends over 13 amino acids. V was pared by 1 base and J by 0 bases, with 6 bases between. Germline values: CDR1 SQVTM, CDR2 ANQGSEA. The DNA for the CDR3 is TGCAGCGTTGAAGGACAGATGAACACTGAAGCTTTCTTT. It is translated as CSVEGQMNTEAFF.

Here the CDR3 DNA reads TGTGCCAGTAGTACCCGACACGCCACCGGGGAGCTGTTTTTT. Its translation is CASSTRHATGELFF. The rearrangement joins TRBV19 to TRBJ2-2; no clear D. The CDR3 covers 14 residues. V shed 4 bases and J shed 4 bases, with 10 bases lying between them. In germline, CDR1 is LNHDA, CDR2 SQIVND (reference sequence).

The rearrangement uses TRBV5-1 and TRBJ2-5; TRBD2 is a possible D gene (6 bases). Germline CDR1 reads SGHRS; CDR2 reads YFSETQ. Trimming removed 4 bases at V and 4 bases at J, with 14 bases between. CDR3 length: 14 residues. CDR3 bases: TGCGCCAGCAGCATCGGGCGGGGTGTAGAGACCCAGTACTTC. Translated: CASSIGRGVETQYF.

The CDR3 sequence is CASSVEGTGYNEQFF. The CDR3 nucleotides read TGTGCCAGCAGCGTTGAAGGGACAGGGTACAATGAGCAGTTCTTC. The V call is TRBV9, the J call TRBJ2-1; 9 bases align to TRBD1. There are 15 residues in the CDR3. Germline loops: CDR1 SGDLS, CDR2 YYNGEE. V shed 2 bases and J 4 bases; nucleotides not matched to a gene: 4.

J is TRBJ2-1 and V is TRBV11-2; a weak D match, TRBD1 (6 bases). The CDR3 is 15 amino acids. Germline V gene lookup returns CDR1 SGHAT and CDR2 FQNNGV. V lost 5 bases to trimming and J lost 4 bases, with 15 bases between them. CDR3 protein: CASSPGTQKYNEQFF. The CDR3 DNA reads TGTGCCAGCAGCCCCGGGACACAAAAGTACAATGAGCAGTTCTTC.

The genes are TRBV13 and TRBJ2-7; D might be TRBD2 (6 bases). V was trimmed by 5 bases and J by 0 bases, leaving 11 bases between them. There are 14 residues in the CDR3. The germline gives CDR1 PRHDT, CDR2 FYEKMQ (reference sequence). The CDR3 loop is CASSIGTYSYEQYF. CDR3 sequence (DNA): TGTGCCAGCAGCATCGGGACTTACTCCTACGAGCAGTACTTC.

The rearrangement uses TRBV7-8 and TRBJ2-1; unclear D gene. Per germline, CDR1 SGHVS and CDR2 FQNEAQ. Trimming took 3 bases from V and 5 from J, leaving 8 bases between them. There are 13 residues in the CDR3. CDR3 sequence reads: CASSFDRDNEQFF. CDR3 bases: TGTGCCAGCAGCTTTGACCGGGACAATGAGCAGTTCTTC. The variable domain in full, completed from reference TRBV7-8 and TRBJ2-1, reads GAGVSQSPRYKVAKRGQDVALRCDPISGHVSLFWYQQALGQGPEFLTYFQNEAQLDKSGLPSDRFFAERPEGSVSTLKIQRTQQEDSAVYLCASSFDRDNEQFFGPGTRLTVL.

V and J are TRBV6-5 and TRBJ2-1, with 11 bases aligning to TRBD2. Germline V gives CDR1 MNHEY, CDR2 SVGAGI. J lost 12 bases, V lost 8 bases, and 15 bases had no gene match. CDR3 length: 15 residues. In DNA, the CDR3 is TGTGCCAGCCAGACCGGGACTAGCGGTAATGAGCGGCAGTTCTTC. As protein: CASQTGTSGNERQFF.

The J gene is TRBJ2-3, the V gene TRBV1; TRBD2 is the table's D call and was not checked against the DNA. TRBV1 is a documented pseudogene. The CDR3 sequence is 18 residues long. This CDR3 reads CTSSHTHPLVRFTDTQYF. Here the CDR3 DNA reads TGCACCAGCAGCCACACCCACCCCCTCGTACGGTTCACAGATACGCAGTATTTT.

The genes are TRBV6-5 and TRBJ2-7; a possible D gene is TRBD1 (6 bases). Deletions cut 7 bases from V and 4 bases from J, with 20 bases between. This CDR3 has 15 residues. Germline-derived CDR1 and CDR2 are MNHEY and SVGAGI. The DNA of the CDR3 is TGTGCCAGCACCGTGGGCCAAACAGGGTCTTACGAGCAGTACTTC. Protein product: CASTVGQTGSYEQYF.

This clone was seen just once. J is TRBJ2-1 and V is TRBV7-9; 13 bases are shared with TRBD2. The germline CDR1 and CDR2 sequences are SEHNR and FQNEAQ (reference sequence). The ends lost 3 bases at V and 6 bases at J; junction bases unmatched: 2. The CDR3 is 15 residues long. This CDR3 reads CASSFRTSGSNEQFF. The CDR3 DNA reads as TGTGCCAGCAGCTTTCGGACTAGCGGGAGCAATGAGCAGTTCTTC.

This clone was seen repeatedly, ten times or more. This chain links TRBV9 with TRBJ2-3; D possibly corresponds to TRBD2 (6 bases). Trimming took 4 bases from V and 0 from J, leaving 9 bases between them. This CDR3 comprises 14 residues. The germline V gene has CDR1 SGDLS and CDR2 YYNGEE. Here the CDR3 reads CASSLSGSTDTQYF. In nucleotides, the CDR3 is TGTGCCAGCAGCCTTAGCGGTAGCACAGATACGCAGTATTTT.

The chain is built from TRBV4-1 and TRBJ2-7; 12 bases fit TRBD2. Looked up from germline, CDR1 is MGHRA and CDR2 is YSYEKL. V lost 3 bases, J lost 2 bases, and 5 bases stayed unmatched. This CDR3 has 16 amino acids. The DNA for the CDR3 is TGCGCCAGCAGCCAGAAAGGACTAGCGGGAACCTACGAGCAGTACTTC. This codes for CASSQKGLAGTYEQYF.

DNA of the CDR3: TGTGGGAGCGAGGGACTAGCGGGGCAAGAGACCCAGTACTTC. It encodes CGSEGLAGQETQYF. The V and J genes are TRBV12-5 and TRBJ2-5, with 13 bases that match TRBD2. The CDR3 is made up of 14 amino acids. CDR1 is LGHNT, CDR2 FRNRAP, per germline. Filled out from reference TRBV12-5 and TRBJ2-5, the complete variable domain reads DARVTQTPRHKVTEMGQEVTMRCQPILGHNTVFWYRQTMMQGLELLAYFRNRAPLDDSGMPKDRFSAEMPDATLATLKIQPSEPRDSAVYFCGSEGLAGQETQYFGPGTRLLVL.

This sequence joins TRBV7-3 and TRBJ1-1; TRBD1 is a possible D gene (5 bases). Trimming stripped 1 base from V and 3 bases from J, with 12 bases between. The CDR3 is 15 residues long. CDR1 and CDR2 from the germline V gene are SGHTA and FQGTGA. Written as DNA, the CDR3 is TGTGCCAGCAGCTTAAGTGGGGCGTCGGACACTGAAGCTTTCTTT. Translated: CASSLSGASDTEAFF.

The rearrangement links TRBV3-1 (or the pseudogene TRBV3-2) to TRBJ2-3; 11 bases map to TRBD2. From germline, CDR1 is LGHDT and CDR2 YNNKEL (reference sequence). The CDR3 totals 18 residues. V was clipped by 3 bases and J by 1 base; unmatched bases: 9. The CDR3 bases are TGTGCCAGCAGCCATACCTTTAGCGGGAGGGCCGGCACAGATACGCAGTATTTT. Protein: CASSHTFSGRAGTDTQYF.

CDR3 sequence reads: CASSSRSGQGRDYAGELFF. The CDR3 DNA sequence: TGTGCCAGCAGTTCCCGATCTGGACAGGGAAGAGATTACGCCGGGGAGCTGTTTTTT. The chain has TRBV28 and TRBJ2-2; 8 bases are shared with TRBD1. The CDR3 length is 19 residues. The J segment lost 6 bases and the V segment lost 4 bases, leaving 19 bases of the junction unmatched. Germline CDR1 is MDHEN and CDR2 is SYDVKM.

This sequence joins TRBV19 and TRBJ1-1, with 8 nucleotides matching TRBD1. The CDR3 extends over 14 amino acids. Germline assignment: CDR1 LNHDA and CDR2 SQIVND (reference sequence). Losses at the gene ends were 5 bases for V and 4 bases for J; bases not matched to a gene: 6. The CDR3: CASSLNRGATEAFF. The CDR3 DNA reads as TGTGCCAGTAGTTTAAACAGGGGGGCCACTGAAGCTTTCTTT.

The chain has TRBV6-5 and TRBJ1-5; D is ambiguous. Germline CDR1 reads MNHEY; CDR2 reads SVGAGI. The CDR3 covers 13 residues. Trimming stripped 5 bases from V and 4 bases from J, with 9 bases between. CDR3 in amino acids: CASSTGRNQPQHF. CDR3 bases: TGTGCCAGCAGTACCGGGAGAAATCAGCCCCAGCATTTT.

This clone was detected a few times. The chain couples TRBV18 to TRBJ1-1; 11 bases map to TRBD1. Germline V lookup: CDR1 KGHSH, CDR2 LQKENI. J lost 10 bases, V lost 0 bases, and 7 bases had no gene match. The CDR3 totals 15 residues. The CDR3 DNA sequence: TGTGCCAGCTCACCACCGATGGACAGGGGGCGTCGAGCTTTCTTT. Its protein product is CASSPPMDRGRRAFF.

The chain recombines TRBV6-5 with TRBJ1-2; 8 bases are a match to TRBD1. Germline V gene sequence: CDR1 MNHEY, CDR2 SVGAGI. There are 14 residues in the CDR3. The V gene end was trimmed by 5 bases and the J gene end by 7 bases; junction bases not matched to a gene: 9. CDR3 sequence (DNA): TGTGCCAGCAGTAACCAGGGGGCATTTGTTGGCTACACCTTC. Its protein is CASSNQGAFVGYTF.